The 32 T cell receptor beta chains presented below share a single source sample, sequenced in a study of blood T cell repertoires in COVID-19. TCRdb's copy holds only in-frame clones and misses some; the assay was immunoSEQ multiplex PCR. The sample has 260,000 or so clones, around 88% seen once. Material: PBMCs or T cells enriched from blood (not recorded which). The receptor set was obtained from a woman aged 40 to 50 with acute COVID-19.

The V gene is TRBV6-5, the J gene TRBJ1-2; 10 nucleotides match TRBD1. Germline V gene sequence: CDR1 MNHEY, CDR2 SVGAGI. The CDR3 is 14 amino acids. Trimming took 6 bases from V and 0 from J; bases not matched to a gene: 1. CDR3 sequence reads: CASRGTGANYGYTF. The CDR3 DNA reads as TGTGCCAGCAGAGGGACAGGGGCTAACTATGGCTACACCTTC.

The genes are TRBV3-1 (or the pseudogene TRBV3-2) and TRBJ2-1, with D perhaps TRBD1 (6 bases). Germline CDR1 is LGHDT and CDR2 is YNNKEL (reference sequence). Trimming left V 1 base short and J 6 bases short, with 10 bases between. This CDR3 contains 14 residues. DNA of the CDR3: TGTGCCAGCAGCCAAGGTTTAGGGGGCAATGAGCAGTTCTTC. Translation gives CASSQGLGGNEQFF.

The rearrangement links TRBV3-1 (or the pseudogene TRBV3-2) to TRBJ1-4; D is unresolved. V lost 2 bases and J 8 bases, leaving 18 bases between the germline ends. In germline, CDR1 is LGHDT, CDR2 YNNKEL (reference sequence). The CDR3 length is 16 residues. This CDR3 reads CASSQKALVREEKLFF. The DNA for the CDR3 is TGTGCCAGCAGCCAAAAAGCCCTAGTCCGGGAGGAAAAACTGTTTTTT.

The DNA of the CDR3 is TGTGCCAGCAGCCCCGGGCCTAGCGGGAGTAGGACAGATACGCAGTATTTT. This gives the protein CASSPGPSGSRTDTQYF. V and J are TRBV11-3 and TRBJ2-3; 10 nucleotides match TRBD2. The CDR3 covers 17 residues. CDR1 SGHNT and CDR2 YENEEA come from the germline V gene. The V and J ends lost 5 bases and 3 bases, in that order; junction bases with no gene match: 11.

CDR3 sequence: CASSVSSRGSSQGISNQPQHF. CDR3 nucleotides: TGTGCCAGCAGTGTCTCCTCACGGGGTTCATCACAGGGGATAAGCAATCAGCCCCAGCATTTT. The chain uses TRBV2 and TRBJ1-5; TRBD1 aligns across 7 bases. Per the germline V gene, CDR1 is SNHLY and CDR2 is FYNNEI. This CDR3 has 21 amino acids. V lost 4 bases, J lost 1 base, and 22 bases stayed unmatched.

The V and J genes are TRBV11-2 and TRBJ2-1; weak D call: TRBD2 (5 bases). The V gene's germline CDR1 is SGHAT and CDR2 FQNNGV. CDR3 size: 17 residues. Trimming cost V 5 bases and J 5 bases, with 22 bases left between them. CDR3 coding DNA: TGTGCCAGCAGCACGCGAACTCTGGGGAGAGGGAACAATGAGCAGTTCTTC. This gives the protein CASSTRTLGRGNNEQFF.

The chain has TRBV7-8 and TRBJ2-1; D gene ambiguous. Trimming left V 2 bases short and J 3 bases short, with 11 bases between. This CDR3 region has 15 residues. Germline assignment: CDR1 SGHVS and CDR2 FQNEAQ. The CDR3 region is CASSLTLAVYNEQFF. The CDR3 nucleotides are TGTGCCAGCAGCTTAACCCTTGCGGTCTACAATGAGCAGTTCTTC.

The V gene is TRBV21-1, the J gene TRBJ1-4. TRBV21-1 is termed a pseudogene. This CDR3 contains 15 residues. In DNA form, the CDR3 reads TGTGCCAGCGTCCTCAAACCGGTCCGAAGTGAAAAACTGTTTTTT. Protein product: CASVLKPVRSEKLFF.

The J gene is TRBJ1-1, the V gene TRBV28; 9 bases map to TRBD1. The CDR3 is 16 amino acids. The junction had 6 bases not matched to a gene; V was cut back by 3 bases and J by 1 base. Germline V gene lookup returns CDR1 MDHEN and CDR2 SYDVKM. The DNA for the CDR3 is TGTGCCAGCAGTTTCCGCGGGACAGGGCAGAACACTGAAGCTTTCTTT. This codes for CASSFRGTGQNTEAFF.

This clone was seen only once. The chain links TRBV5-1 to TRBJ1-1; no clear D gene. Germline CDR1 SGHRS, CDR2 YFSETQ. This CDR3 comprises 14 residues. V was shortened by 0 bases and J by 6 bases, with 12 bases between the two germline ends. The CDR3 region has the DNA TGCGCCAGCAGCTTGGGGCCGGGTCGGTCTGAAGCTTTCTTT. Translating gives CASSLGPGRSEAFF.

The chain couples TRBV29-1 to TRBJ1-3; no clear D gene. The CDR3 length is 14 residues. CDR1 SQVTM and CDR2 ANQGSEA come from the germline V gene. V was shortened by 2 bases and J by 0 bases, with 8 bases between the two germline ends. Written as DNA, the CDR3 is TGCAGCGTTGAATCGGGATACTCTGGAAACACCATATATTTT. It translates to CSVESGYSGNTIYF.

The rearrangement joins TRBV18 to TRBJ1-1; 9 bases align to TRBD1. The CDR3 covers 14 residues. Looked up from germline, CDR1 is KGHSH and CDR2 is LQKENI. V lost 6 bases to trimming and J lost 6 bases; unmatched junction nucleotides: 8. CDR3 DNA: TGTGCCAGCTCCCACGGACAGGGGACGGCTGAAGCTTTCTTT. Translating gives CASSHGQGTAEAFF.

The genes are TRBV24-1 and TRBJ1-2; perhaps TRBD1 as D (6 bases). The CDR3 contains 14 residues. Deletions cut 5 bases from V and 2 bases from J, with 11 bases between. In germline, CDR1 is KGHDR, CDR2 SFDVKD. This CDR3 is CATSGDRMNYGYTF. As DNA, the CDR3 is TGTGCCACCAGTGGTGACAGGATGAACTATGGCTACACCTTC.

The chain uses TRBV15 and TRBJ1-5; D gene ambiguous. The CDR3 has 16 residues. Germline lookup yields CDR1 LNHNV and CDR2 YYDKDF (reference sequence). The V gene lost 1 base and the J gene lost 0 bases, with 10 bases spanning the gap. This CDR3 reads CATSRVGRNSNQPQHF. For the CDR3, the DNA is TGTGCCACCAGCAGAGTTGGCAGAAATAGCAATCAGCCCCAGCATTTT.

The chain combines TRBV11-3 with TRBJ2-4; D is unclear. Germline V gene sequence: CDR1 SGHNT, CDR2 YENEEA. The CDR3 has 15 residues. V was clipped by 5 bases and J by 0 bases, with 11 bases between them. CDR3 protein: CASSPLSIAKNIQYF. DNA of the CDR3: TGTGCCAGCAGCCCCCTGAGCATAGCCAAAAACATTCAGTACTTC.

This clone was counted only a few times. This chain connects TRBV2 to TRBJ1-1; TRBD1 matches 7 bases. The CDR3 is made up of 13 amino acids. The germline gives CDR1 SNHLY, CDR2 FYNNEI. V lost 7 bases to trimming and J lost 1 base; unmatched junction nucleotides: 3. The CDR3 reads CASKAGGNTEAFF. The CDR3 DNA reads as TGTGCCAGCAAAGCAGGGGGGAACACTGAAGCTTTCTTT.

The chain carries TRBV28 and TRBJ1-6, with D possibly being TRBD1 (6 bases). Trimming removed 5 bases from V and 6 bases from J, with 17 bases in between. The germline CDR1 and CDR2 sequences are MDHEN and SYDVKM. The CDR3 extends over 16 amino acids. This CDR3 is CASSTRDNPLNSPLHF. The CDR3 DNA reads TGTGCCAGCAGTACCCGGGACAACCCCCTTAATTCACCCCTCCACTTT.

The chain recombines TRBV28 with TRBJ2-7; D call uncertain. The germline V gene encodes CDR1 MDHEN and CDR2 SYDVKM. This CDR3 is built from 13 residues. Trimming removed 5 bases from V and 2 bases from J, with 10 bases in between. The CDR3 region is CASSESRAYEQYF. The CDR3 bases are TGTGCCAGCAGTGAGAGCCGAGCCTACGAGCAGTACTTC.

The chain has TRBV18 and TRBJ2-3, with D tentatively TRBD1 (5 bases). Per germline, CDR1 KGHSH and CDR2 LQKENI. The CDR3 totals 15 residues. V lost 0 bases to trimming and J lost 0 bases, with 7 bases between them. Here the CDR3 reads CASSPPQGSTDTQYF. DNA of the CDR3: TGTGCCAGCTCACCACCCCAGGGTAGCACAGATACGCAGTATTTT.

J is TRBJ1-2 and V is TRBV18; 10 bases align to TRBD1. CDR1 is KGHSH and CDR2 is LQKENI in the germline V gene. The CDR3 covers 15 residues. V lost 1 base and J lost 6; bases outside the gene matches: 5. The CDR3 sequence is CASSPRDRGRDGYTF. The CDR3, as DNA: TGTGCCAGCTCACCACGGGACAGGGGTCGTGATGGCTACACCTTC.

The chain recombines TRBV9 with TRBJ2-3, with D tentatively TRBD2 (6 bases). The CDR3 contains 15 residues. The germline V and J ends were trimmed by 2 bases and 0 bases, with 10 bases remaining between them. Germline V gene lookup returns CDR1 SGDLS and CDR2 YYNGEE. CDR3 in DNA: TGTGCCAGCAGCGTGGATGGGACTAGCACAGATACGCAGTATTTT. Translated: CASSVDGTSTDTQYF. The full variable domain, its missing parts supplied by reference TRBV9 and TRBJ2-3, is DSGVTQTPKHLITATGQRVTLRCSPRSGDLSVYWYQQSLDQGLQFLIQYYNGEERAKGNILERFSAQQFPDLHSELNLSSLELGDSALYFCASSVDGTSTDTQYFGPGTRLTVL.

This rearrangement joins TRBV19 to TRBJ2-2; D is unresolved. Trimming left V 11 bases short and J 0 bases short, with 13 bases between. Germline CDR1 and CDR2: LNHDA and SQIVND (reference sequence). The CDR3 totals 14 residues. CDR3 DNA: TGTGCCTCCGCGGAGAACGCGAACACCGGGGAGCTGTTTTTT. This translates into CASAENANTGELFF.

This chain connects TRBV7-9 to TRBJ1-1; D is unclear. The CDR3 spans 15 residues. The germline CDR1 and CDR2 sequences are SEHNR and FQNEAQ (reference sequence). V was pared by 2 bases and J by 3 bases, with 13 bases between. This CDR3 is CASSLTDVSYTEAFF. As DNA, the CDR3 is TGTGCCAGCAGCTTAACAGATGTCAGCTACACTGAAGCTTTCTTT.

The rearrangement links TRBV6-5 to TRBJ2-7, with D tentatively TRBD2 (6 bases). Trimming left V 6 bases short and J 2 bases short, with 14 bases between. Germline assignment: CDR1 MNHEY and CDR2 SVGAGI. There are 14 residues in the CDR3. Here the CDR3 reads CASRRDVAAYEQYF. CDR3 coding DNA: TGTGCCAGCAGGCGGGACGTCGCCGCCTACGAGCAGTACTTC.

This chain uses TRBV14 with TRBJ2-1; 7 bases are shared with TRBD2. Germline V gene data show CDR1 as SGHDN and CDR2 as FVKESK. V dropped 0 bases and J dropped 3; count of bases not matched to a gene: 20. The CDR3 extends over 21 amino acids. For the CDR3, the DNA is TGTGCCAGCAGCCAAGATCCCAGGAGGCGCGAACTAAGCGGGAACTACAATGAGCAGTTCTTC. This sequence encodes CASSQDPRRRELSGNYNEQFF.

This rearrangement joins TRBV7-2 to TRBJ2-1; the match to TRBD2 covers 8 bases. After removal of 4 bases from V and 12 bases from J, the junction contained 11 bases not matched to a gene. The CDR3 covers 14 residues. Germline CDR1 reads SGHTA; CDR2 reads FQGNSA. Here the CDR3 DNA reads TGTGCCAGCAGCTCCCGGGGGGGGGCGATTGGGCAGTTCTTC. Translation gives CASSSRGGAIGQFF.

The rearrangement uses TRBV7-9 and TRBJ2-1; tentative D call: TRBD2 (7 bases). V lost 5 bases and J lost 3, with 17 bases in between. Germline lookup yields CDR1 SEHNR and CDR2 FQNEAQ (reference sequence). The CDR3 is made up of 16 amino acids. CDR3 residues: CASSPLGGQGYNEQFF. The DNA for the CDR3 is TGTGCCAGCAGCCCCCTCGGGGGGCAAGGCTACAATGAGCAGTTCTTC.

CDR3 protein: CASSLMTGGDQPQHF. DNA of the CDR3: TGTGCCAGCAGTTTAATGACCGGGGGAGACCAGCCCCAGCATTTT. The chain couples TRBV27 to TRBJ1-5; TRBD1 is a possible D gene (5 bases). Trimming pared 2 bases from V and 7 bases from J, leaving 15 bases between. The CDR3 covers 15 residues. The V gene's germline CDR1 is MNHEY and CDR2 SMNVEV (reference sequence).

J is TRBJ2-1 and V is TRBV9; D is undetermined. Trimming removed 5 bases at V and 4 bases at J, with 10 bases between. The CDR3 extends over 13 amino acids. CDR1 and CDR2 (germline): SGDLS, YYNGEE. The CDR3 sequence: CASSERSYNEQFF. CDR3 nucleotides: TGTGCCAGCAGTGAGAGGTCGTACAATGAGCAGTTCTTC.

A single count supports this clone. The rearrangement joins TRBV4-3 to TRBJ1-6, with 7 bases that match TRBD1. The CDR3 consists of 15 residues. CDR1 is LGHNA, CDR2 YSLEER, per germline. With 0 bases clipped from V and 9 bases from J, the junction kept 5 bases outside the gene matches. The CDR3 region has the DNA TGCGCCAGCAGCCAAGAAGGGACAGAAGGTTCACCCCTCCACTTT. Its protein is CASSQEGTEGSPLHF.

The CDR3 region has the DNA TGTGCCAGCAGTTTAGGGCCCGCAGGAACCGGGGAGCTGTTTTTT. Encoded protein: CASSLGPAGTGELFF. The J gene is TRBJ2-2, the V gene TRBV28, with unresolved D. Trimming removed 2 bases from V and 5 bases from J, with 12 bases in between. This CDR3 comprises 15 residues. Germline V gene sequence: CDR1 MDHEN, CDR2 SYDVKM.

The chain recombines TRBV18 with TRBJ2-2; TRBD1 matches 8 bases. The CDR3 has 17 amino acids. From germline, CDR1 is KGHSH and CDR2 LQKENI. With V trimmed by 0 bases and J by 3 bases, 6 bases remained unmatched. This CDR3 is CASSPPNRGSHTGELFF. The DNA for the CDR3 is TGTGCCAGCTCACCACCGAACAGGGGGAGTCACACCGGGGAGCTGTTTTTT.